Below are 17 T cell receptor beta chains sequenced from a single sample in a study of cytomegalovirus exposure and HLA in healthy donors. 13 Jbeta primers and 60 Vbeta primers were used for the PCR. Only in-frame clones appear in the TCRdb table, and some are missing; sequencing was by immunoSEQ multiplex PCR. The data contain about 140,000 clones, around three quarters of them singletons. Sequenced sample: PBMCs. These receptors originate from a man younger than 45 in good health and CMV-seronegative.

The chain is built from TRBV20-1 and TRBJ1-2, with unresolved D. Trimming took 5 bases from V and 1 from J, leaving 5 bases between them. This CDR3 is 11 amino acids long. CDR1 is DFQATT and CDR2 is SNEGSKA in the germline V gene (reference sequence). CDR3 DNA sequence: TGCAGTGCTTATAATAACTATGGCTACACCTTC. Translation: CSAYNNYGYTF.

The V and J genes are TRBV27 and TRBJ1-4, with a weak D call TRBD1 (6 bases). V was trimmed by 5 bases and J by 7 bases, leaving 14 bases between them. CDR1 is MNHEY, CDR2 SMNVEV, per germline (reference sequence). The CDR3 is 14 amino acids. CDR3 residues: CASSPRGRGEKLFF. Written as DNA, the CDR3 is TGTGCCAGCAGTCCCAGGGGTAGAGGTGAAAAACTGTTTTTT.

The chain carries TRBV28 and TRBJ2-7; 9 nucleotides agree with TRBD2. V shed 4 bases, J shed 7 bases, and the junction held 14 bases outside the gene matches. Per the germline V gene, CDR1 is MDHEN and CDR2 is SYDVKM. The CDR3 is 16 residues long. CDR3 bases: TGTGCCAGCAGTTCCCCGTTTGTAGCGGGAGATCAGGAGCAGTACTTC. Translation gives CASSSPFVAGDQEQYF.

This chain connects TRBV27 to TRBJ2-3; 7 bases match TRBD2. Germline lookup yields CDR1 MNHEY and CDR2 SMNVEV (reference sequence). The trim removed 5 bases at V and 7 bases at J, leaving 12 bases unmatched. The CDR3 has 15 residues. CDR3 bases: TGTGCCAGCAGTCAGACCAGGACTAGTTTGTATACGCAGTATTTT. This encodes CASSQTRTSLYTQYF.

This rearrangement joins TRBV4-2 to TRBJ1-6; a possible D gene is TRBD1 (6 bases). V dropped 0 bases and J dropped 0 bases, with 12 bases sitting between them. Germline CDR1 reads LGHNA; CDR2 reads YNFKEQ. The CDR3 is 18 amino acids. In DNA, the CDR3 is TGTGCCAGCAGCCAAGAAACAGGGCCGAGCTCCTATAATTCACCCCTCCACTTT. Encoded protein: CASSQETGPSSYNSPLHF.

The CDR3 region is CASSRGQGAGGYTF. The CDR3 bases are TGTGCCAGCAGCAGGGGACAGGGGGCAGGTGGCTACACCTTC. The gene calls are TRBV5-6 and TRBJ1-2, with TRBD1 matching over 12 bases. The germline V gene encodes CDR1 SGHDT and CDR2 YYEEEE. Losses at the gene ends were 4 bases for V and 7 bases for J; bases not matched to a gene: 5. This CDR3 is 14 amino acids long.

The chain couples TRBV5-1 to TRBJ2-7; 9 nucleotides line up with TRBD1. Per germline, CDR1 SGHRS and CDR2 YFSETQ. The CDR3 sequence is 16 residues long. Unmatched junction bases numbered 10, after V lost 4 bases and J lost 2 bases. CDR3 bases: TGCGCCAGCAGCCCTGGGACAGGGATATCAACCTACGAGCAGTACTTC. Its translation is CASSPGTGISTYEQYF.

The chain combines TRBV7-8 with TRBJ2-3, with 7 bases identical to TRBD1. After removal of 5 bases from V and 14 bases from J, the junction contained 10 bases not matched to a gene. Germline CDR1 is SGHVS and CDR2 is FQNEAQ. The CDR3 contains 12 residues. The DNA for the CDR3 is TGTGCCAGCAGCCTACCCTCGGGACAGTTGTATTTT. It encodes CASSLPSGQLYF.

This chain links TRBV18 with TRBJ1-5; D gene uncertain. Germline-derived CDR1 and CDR2 are KGHSH and LQKENI. V was shortened by 2 bases and J by 11 bases, with 10 bases between the two germline ends. The CDR3 length is 12 residues. DNA of the CDR3: TGTGCCAGCTCACCAGAACCCCCAGCCCAGCATTTT. Amino acids: CASSPEPPAQHF.

The chain couples TRBV7-9 to TRBJ1-5, with a weak D call TRBD1 (5 bases). V gave up 2 bases and J gave up 5 bases, with 7 bases separating them. The CDR3 is made up of 13 amino acids. Germline CDR1 SEHNR, CDR2 FQNEAQ (reference sequence). The CDR3 spells CASSLTGDQPQHF. CDR3 nucleotide sequence: TGTGCCAGCAGCTTAACGGGGGATCAGCCCCAGCATTTT.

The J gene is TRBJ2-6, the V gene TRBV27; D possibly corresponds to TRBD2 (6 bases). There are 15 residues in the CDR3. Germline-derived CDR1 and CDR2 are MNHEY and SMNVEV (reference sequence). V was pared by 5 bases and J by 1 base, with 9 bases between. CDR3: CASSPGTSGANVLTF. The CDR3 DNA sequence: TGTGCCAGCAGTCCAGGGACTTCTGGGGCCAACGTCCTGACTTTC.

This clone was seen more than once but under ten times. CDR3 nucleotides: TGTGCCAGCAGCCCGACAACAACTAATGAAAAACTGTTTTTT. This codes for CASSPTTTNEKLFF. V is TRBV28 and J is TRBJ1-4; D call uncertain. Trimming pared 6 bases from V and 0 bases from J, leaving 8 bases between. There are 14 residues in the CDR3. Germline V CDR1 and CDR2: MDHEN, SYDVKM.

V usage is TRBV5-1 and J usage is TRBJ1-1; 8 bases map to TRBD1. The V gene's germline CDR1 is SGHRS and CDR2 YFSETQ. V lost 7 bases and J lost 11; bases outside the gene matches: 13. The CDR3 is 13 residues long. CDR3 sequence: CASSQRPTGDAFF. The CDR3 bases are TGCGCCAGCTCGCAGCGGCCGACAGGGGACGCTTTCTTT.

The chain recombines TRBV7-2 with TRBJ2-5; D might be TRBD2 (7 bases). This CDR3 region has 17 residues. Germline CDR1 SGHTA, CDR2 FQGNSA. The ends were cut back, 1 base at V and 5 bases at J, with 20 bases in the middle. The chain's CDR3 is CASSLEEGGEWGETQYF. The CDR3 DNA reads TGTGCCAGCAGCTTAGAGGAGGGGGGGGAGTGGGGGGAGACCCAGTACTTC.

The rearrangement uses TRBV6-6 and TRBJ2-7; weak D call: TRBD2 (7 bases). This CDR3 is built from 15 residues. The germline V gene encodes CDR1 MNHNY and CDR2 SVGAGI (reference sequence). Trimming shortened V by 4 bases and J by 2 bases, and 15 bases separated the two germline ends. The CDR3 protein is CASSSGGRGTYEQYF. The CDR3 bases are TGTGCCAGCAGTTCGGGGGGCAGGGGTACCTACGAGCAGTACTTC.

This chain links TRBV5-4 with TRBJ2-1, with D tentatively TRBD2 (6 bases). CDR1 and CDR2 (germline): SGHNT, YYREEE (reference sequence). The CDR3 has 14 amino acids. Trimming cost V 2 bases and J 9 bases, with 15 bases left between them. The CDR3 DNA sequence: TGTGCCAGCAGCTTCCGCGGCTCCGGGGGTGAGCAGTTCTTC. Protein sequence: CASSFRGSGGEQFF. Together with reference TRBV5-4 and TRBJ2-1, the CDR3 gives the full variable domain: ETGVTQSPTHLIKTRGQQVTLRCSSQSGHNTVSWYQQALGQGPQFIFQYYREEENGRGNFPPRFSGLQFPNYSSELNVNALELDDSALYLCASSFRGSGGEQFFGPGTRLTVL.

This chain's CDR3 is CASSAQGGGGYTF. The CDR3, as DNA: TGTGCCAGCAGCGCCCAGGGGGGCGGGGGCTACACCTTC. The chain joins TRBV9 to TRBJ1-2; 7 positions agree with TRBD1. The CDR3 extends over 13 amino acids. CDR1 and CDR2 from the germline V gene are SGDLS and YYNGEE. Germline trimming cut 3 bases from V and 8 bases from J; bases unmatched to any gene: 7. Supplemented by reference TRBV9 and TRBJ1-2, the full variable domain reads DSGVTQTPKHLITATGQRVTLRCSPRSGDLSVYWYQQSLDQGLQFLIQYYNGEERAKGNILERFSAQQFPDLHSELNLSSLELGDSALYFCASSAQGGGGYTFGSGTRLTVV.